One and the same sample provided the 18 T cell receptor beta chains below, sequenced in a study of blood T cell repertoires in COVID-19. Measured with immunoSEQ multiplex PCR; TCRdb has only the in-frame clones, and not every one. In the table there are about 270,000 clones, approximately 84% of which are singletons. Sequencing was carried out using peripheral blood. The source is a human donor in a cohort sampled during active COVID-19.

The rearrangement links TRBV20-1 to TRBJ1-5; D gene uncertain. The germline V gene encodes CDR1 DFQATT and CDR2 SNEGSKA (reference sequence). The CDR3 is 13 amino acids. V was trimmed by 3 bases and J by 6 bases, leaving 12 bases between them. The CDR3 region is CSASRGVIQPQHF. The DNA for the CDR3 is TGCAGTGCTAGTCGCGGGGTTATTCAGCCCCAGCATTTT.

This clone has more than one count but fewer than ten. The chain employs TRBV3-1 (or the pseudogene TRBV3-2) and TRBJ2-7; 7 bases align to TRBD1. V lost 4 bases, J lost 6 bases, and 6 bases stayed unmatched. This CDR3 has 13 amino acids. CDR1 is LGHDT and CDR2 is YNNKEL in the germline V gene (reference sequence). CDR3 amino acids: CASSPTGLGEQYF. In nucleotides, the CDR3 is TGTGCCAGCAGCCCGACAGGGTTAGGCGAGCAGTACTTC.

The V and J genes are TRBV19 and TRBJ2-1, with 9 bases aligning to TRBD2. This CDR3 has 15 residues. V dropped 1 base and J dropped 8; count of bases not matched to a gene: 6. Germline V gene lookup returns CDR1 LNHDA and CDR2 SQIVND (reference sequence). The CDR3 is CASSIAAGGRHEQFF. For the CDR3, the DNA is TGTGCCAGTAGTATAGCAGCGGGAGGTCGCCATGAGCAGTTCTTC.

This clone showed up just once. The V call is TRBV5-1, the J call TRBJ1-1, with D possibly TRBD1 on 5 matching bases. There are 15 residues in the CDR3. Deletions cut 1 base from V and 3 bases from J, with 13 bases between. The germline CDR1 and CDR2 sequences are SGHRS and YFSETQ. CDR3 in DNA: TGCGCCAGCAGCTTGAGCCCAGGGTCGTACACTGAAGCTTTCTTT. Its translation: CASSLSPGSYTEAFF. Looking up the rest from reference TRBV5-1 and TRBJ1-1 gives the full variable domain: KAGVTQTPRYLIKTRGQQVTLSCSPISGHRSVSWYQQTPGQGLQFLFEYFSETQRNKGNFPGRFSGRQFSNSRSEMNVSTLELGDSALYLCASSLSPGSYTEAFFGQGTRLTVV.

The V gene is TRBV5-6, the J gene TRBJ2-7; no definite D call. There are 14 residues in the CDR3. V was clipped by 0 bases and J by 1 base, with 8 bases between them. CDR1 and CDR2 (germline): SGHDT, YYEEEE. The CDR3 region is CASSLDPVSYEQYF. The CDR3, as DNA: TGTGCCAGCAGCTTGGACCCAGTATCCTACGAGCAGTACTTC.

To note about this clone: Additional DNA sequences in this sample encode the identical CDR3. The chain employs TRBV2 and TRBJ1-5, with a possible D match to TRBD1 (5 bases). The CDR3 covers 13 residues. Germline assignment: CDR1 SNHLY and CDR2 FYNNEI. Trimming shortened V by 9 bases and J by 7 bases, and 16 bases separated the two germline ends. CDR3 bases: TGTGCCAGTAGGGGCCCAAGGGGCCAGCCCCAGCATTTT. Residues: CASRGPRGQPQHF. The complete variable domain, with remaining parts taken from reference TRBV2 and TRBJ1-5, reads EPEVTQTPSHQVTQMGQEVILRCVPISNHLYFYWYRQILGQKVEFLVSFYNNEISEKSEIFDDQFSVERPDGSNFTLKIRSTKLEDSAMYFCASRGPRGQPQHFGDGTRLSIL.

This rearrangement joins TRBV27 to TRBJ2-2, with TRBD1 identical over 10 bases. Germline CDR1 reads MNHEY; CDR2 reads SMNVEV (reference sequence). Trimming took 6 bases from V and 7 from J; bases not matched to a gene: 14. CDR3 size: 17 residues. The CDR3 region has the DNA TGTGCCAGCAGCGAAGATGGACAGGGGGGCCCTGGCGGGGAGCTGTTTTTT. Amino acid sequence: CASSEDGQGGPGGELFF.

The DNA for the CDR3 is TGTGCCAGCAGCCAGGCCAATTTCAGGAGGGGTTCCTACAATGAGCAGTTCTTC. Translating gives CASSQANFRRGSYNEQFF. The chain couples TRBV3-1 (or the pseudogene TRBV3-2) to TRBJ2-1; D is perhaps TRBD2 (6 bases). The CDR3 consists of 18 residues. V lost 3 bases to trimming and J lost 1 base, with 19 bases between them. Germline CDR1 and CDR2: LGHDT and YNNKEL (reference sequence).

The chain joins TRBV5-6 to TRBJ2-5, with 8 bases lining up with TRBD1. Germline CDR1 is SGHDT and CDR2 is YYEEEE. The V gene end was trimmed by 0 bases and the J gene end by 4 bases; junction bases not matched to a gene: 8. This CDR3 region has 16 residues. The chain's CDR3 is CASSLGAGGVVETQYF. CDR3 coding DNA: TGTGCCAGCAGCTTGGGGGCAGGGGGCGTGGTAGAGACCCAGTACTTC.

The chain recombines TRBV25-1 with TRBJ2-1, with a possible D match to TRBD2 (5 bases). From germline, CDR1 is MGHDK and CDR2 SYGVNS. The CDR3 spans 14 residues. Trimming shortened V by 4 bases and J by 2 bases, and 9 bases separated the two germline ends. The CDR3 sequence: CASSGGLAYNEQFF. The CDR3 DNA reads TGTGCCAGCAGTGGAGGGTTGGCCTACAATGAGCAGTTCTTC.

The V gene is TRBV27, the J gene TRBJ1-5; D gene uncertain. V was clipped by 5 bases and J by 9 bases, with 11 bases between them. Looked up from germline, CDR1 is MNHEY and CDR2 is SMNVEV (reference sequence). The CDR3 is made up of 12 amino acids. Here the CDR3 reads CASSGRTGPQHF. CDR3 in DNA: TGTGCCAGCAGTGGGAGGACCGGGCCCCAGCATTTT.

In this sample, this clone turned up once. This chain connects TRBV19 to TRBJ1-1; 7 bases align to TRBD1. CDR3 size: 14 residues. CDR1 and CDR2 from the germline V gene are LNHDA and SQIVND (reference sequence). Losses at the gene ends were 7 bases for V and 2 bases for J; bases not matched to a gene: 7. In nucleotides, the CDR3 is TGTGCCAGTATACCCGGACAGGTTAACACTGAAGCTTTCTTT. Amino acids: CASIPGQVNTEAFF.

The genes are TRBV7-2 and TRBJ1-1; D unclear. Germline V gives CDR1 SGHTA, CDR2 FQGNSA. The CDR3 has 12 amino acids. Between the trimmed V and J ends, which lost 3 bases and 5 bases, there was a span of 7 bases. CDR3 in amino acids: CASSFYSTEAFF. The DNA for the CDR3 is TGTGCCAGCAGCTTCTATTCTACTGAAGCTTTCTTT.

V is TRBV29-1 and J is TRBJ1-5, with 10 bases lining up with TRBD1. Per the germline V gene, CDR1 is SQVTM and CDR2 is ANQGSEA. This CDR3 has 17 amino acids. J lost 1 base, V lost 6 bases, and 12 bases had no gene match. CDR3 coding DNA: TGCAGCGTCTCGACAGGGGGCGCCCCTGGGAGCAATCAGCCCCAGCATTTT. Its protein product is CSVSTGGAPGSNQPQHF.

The chain joins TRBV6-5 to TRBJ1-5; 11 positions agree with TRBD1. The CDR3 loop spans 15 amino acids. Germline V gene sequence: CDR1 MNHEY, CDR2 SVGAGI. V lost 6 bases and J lost 4; bases outside the gene matches: 5. The CDR3 reads CASSPGQGANQPQHF. CDR3 DNA sequence: TGTGCCAGCAGCCCAGGACAGGGGGCGAATCAGCCCCAGCATTTT.

CDR3 region: CASSLAGTSGQETQYF. In nucleotides, the CDR3 is TGTGCCAGCAGCTTAGCGGGGACTAGCGGACAAGAGACCCAGTACTTC. The genes are TRBV7-2 and TRBJ2-5; TRBD2 matches 11 bases. The J segment lost 2 bases and the V segment lost 0 bases, leaving 2 bases of the junction unmatched. CDR1 and CDR2 from the germline V gene are SGHTA and FQGNSA. The CDR3 is made up of 16 amino acids.

This chain connects TRBV29-1 to TRBJ2-1; no firm D call. Germline lookup yields CDR1 SQVTM and CDR2 ANQGSEA. The CDR3 covers 10 residues. V lost 6 bases and J 8 bases, leaving 8 bases between the germline ends. The CDR3 region is CSVLDHEQFF. CDR3 in DNA: TGCAGCGTCCTAGATCATGAGCAGTTCTTC.

The chain joins TRBV2 to TRBJ2-1, with D perhaps TRBD2 (5 bases). The germline gives CDR1 SNHLY, CDR2 FYNNEI. The CDR3 has 13 residues. Deletions cut 0 bases from V and 12 bases from J, with 12 bases between. This CDR3 reads CASSEARGGVQFF. CDR3 bases: TGTGCCAGCAGTGAAGCGCGAGGAGGAGTGCAGTTCTTC.